The 15 T cell receptor beta chains listed next were all sequenced from one sample in a study of tumor-infiltrating lymphocytes in primary liver carcinoma. In addition to blood RNA drawn from unsorted whole blood, germline DNA was extracted. With a constant-region primer, TCR beta cDNA was made from about 0.55 ug of total RNA. ARM-PCR was slightly modified, and three nested multiplex PCR rounds with it gave rise to the TCR beta libraries. It was with TRBV1-TRBV30 forward primers and a C-beta reverse primer that the first two PCR rounds were run, at approximately 9 cycles each. TCRdb passed the multiplex PCR reads through MiXCR, listing each CDR3 protein once. Among approximately 330,000 distinct CDR3 sequences listed, less than 70% were seen once. Sequencing input: peripheral blood. Receptors originate from a man aged 40-49 years with primary liver carcinoma and hepatitis B virus infection.

This clonotype was recorded many times. The J gene is TRBJ2-7, the V gene TRBV12-3 or TRBV12-4; D remains unclear. V shed 7 bases and J shed 6 bases, with 16 bases lying between them. The CDR3 spans 13 residues. The CDR3 nucleotides are TGTGCCAGCACCCTAGAAATGCGATTCGAGCAGTACTTC. Residues: CASTLEMRFEQYF.

This clonotype has a handful of counts. The chain carries TRBV5-1 and TRBJ2-4; D could derive from TRBD1 or TRBD2 (5 bases each). V lost 0 bases and J 1 base, leaving 14 bases between the germline ends. CDR3 size: 17 residues. CDR1 is SGHRS and CDR2 is YFSETQ in the germline V gene. The CDR3 protein is CASSLASGEGAKNIQYF. DNA of the CDR3: TGCGCCAGCAGCTTGGCGAGCGGAGAGGGGGCCAAAAACATTCAGTACTTC. Together with reference TRBV5-1 and TRBJ2-4, the CDR3 gives the full variable domain: KAGVTQTPRYLIKTRGQQVTLSCSPISGHRSVSWYQQTPGQGLQFLFEYFSETQRNKGNFPGRFSGRQFSNSRSEMNVSTLELGDSALYLCASSLASGEGAKNIQYFGAGTRLSVL.

Details on this clonotype: A much bigger clone sits one base away, suggesting this may be a read error. V and J are TRBV4-1 and TRBJ2-2; D not resolved. The CDR3 loop spans 14 amino acids. The V end was cut by 4 bases, the J end by 7 bases, with 13 bases between. Germline V gives CDR1 MGHRA, CDR2 YSYEKL. This chain's CDR3 is CASSRATSIGELFF. CDR3 bases: TGCGCCAGCAGCCGCGCGACCAGCATCGGGGAGCTGTTTTTT.

This chain uses TRBV13 with TRBJ2-2; D uncertain. From germline, CDR1 is PRHDT and CDR2 FYEKMQ (reference sequence). This CDR3 has 12 residues. Trimming left V 5 bases short and J 6 bases short, with 7 bases between. This chain's CDR3 is CASSPQSGELFF. CDR3 bases: TGTGCCAGCAGCCCGCAGTCCGGGGAGCTGTTTTTT.

As concerns this clonotype: Since the CDR3 does not end with the conserved phenylalanine or tryptophan, this likely comes from a read error. The rearrangement uses TRBV11-2 and TRBJ1-4, with 12 bases identical to TRBD1. Germline CDR1 SGHAT, CDR2 FQNNGV. The CDR3 covers 15 residues. The CDR3 DNA sequence: TGTGTCAGCAGTGGGACAGGGGGCGCTTACGAAAAACTGTTTTTA. This codes for CVSSGTGGAYEKLFL.

Of note for this clonotype: A much larger clone lies one base from this, so it may be a read error. The chain links TRBV6-5 to TRBJ1-3; the D gene is possibly TRBD1 (5 bases). Trimming stripped 1 base from V and 4 bases from J, with 11 bases between. Germline CDR1 and CDR2: MNHEY and SVGAGI. The CDR3 runs 15 residues. CDR3 DNA sequence: TGTGCCAGCAGTTACTTTTGGGGGACGGGAAACACCATATATTTT. It encodes CASSYFWGTGNTIYF.

This chain uses TRBV5-8 with TRBJ2-5; 7 nucleotides line up with TRBD2. The CDR3 extends over 15 amino acids. CDR1 and CDR2 (germline): SGHTS, YDEGEE. The V and J ends lost 4 bases and 0 bases, in that order; junction bases with no gene match: 6. This CDR3 is CASSTSDGYQETQYF. CDR3 sequence (DNA): TGTGCCAGCAGCACTAGCGACGGCTACCAAGAGACCCAGTACTTC.

Worth noting for this clonotype: Lacking the conserved final phenylalanine or tryptophan, this CDR3 likely reflects a read error. The rearrangement uses TRBV4-2 and TRBJ2-1, with D tentatively TRBD1 (5 bases). Germline V lookup: CDR1 LGHNA, CDR2 YNFKEQ. The CDR3 runs to 14 residues. The CDR3 here is CAISLGHSDSEQFL. CDR3 nucleotide sequence: TGTGCCATCAGCCTAGGGCACAGCGACAGTGAGCAGTTCTTA.

This clonotype showed up just a few times. DNA of the CDR3: TGTGCCAGCAGTTTGGCTGGGACAGGGGATTCCACCCAGTACTTC. Its protein product is CASSLAGTGDSTQYF. The chain joins TRBV28 to TRBJ2-7, with 10 bases fitting TRBD1. Germline V CDR1 and CDR2: MDHEN, SYDVKM. The CDR3 loop spans 15 amino acids. V dropped 3 bases and J dropped 10; count of bases not matched to a gene: 12.

The V and J genes are TRBV11-2 and TRBJ2-1; D not resolved. The germline gives CDR1 SGHAT, CDR2 FQNNGV. The CDR3 runs to 17 residues. The V end was cut by 0 bases, the J end by 7 bases, with 19 bases between. The chain's CDR3 is CASSLDPPTPARNEQFF. CDR3 DNA: TGTGCCAGCAGCTTAGATCCCCCGACGCCAGCAAGGAATGAGCAGTTCTTC.

The sample holds a few counts of this clonotype. This clone may be a read error of a much larger clone one base away. The chain uses TRBV10-3 and TRBJ2-3; TRBD2 matches at 9 bases. V lost 6 bases to trimming and J lost 1 base; unmatched junction nucleotides: 5. Germline values: CDR1 ENHRY, CDR2 SYGVKD. The CDR3 length is 15 residues. DNA for the CDR3: TGTGCCATCAGCATCCAGCGGGGGGGCACAGATACGCAGTATTTT. Its protein is CAISIQRGGTDTQYF.

As to this clonotype: Possible read error: a much larger clone is one base away. The J gene is TRBJ2-5, the V gene TRBV10-3; no definite D call. The CDR3 extends over 12 amino acids. The germline gives CDR1 ENHRY, CDR2 SYGVKD. This CDR3 reads CAVSQSQETQYF. The CDR3 coding sequence is TGTGCCGTCAGTCAGTCACAAGAGACCCAGTACTTC.

This clonotype was counted a single time. The chain combines TRBV4-1 with TRBJ2-7; no clear D. CDR3 size: 15 residues. Germline V gene lookup returns CDR1 MGHRA and CDR2 YSYEKL. V lost 1 base to trimming and J lost 2 bases, with 12 bases between them. CDR3: CASSQGRMTTYEQYF. The CDR3 region has the DNA TGCGCCAGCAGCCAAGGAAGGATGACGACCTACGAGCAGTACTTC.

Concerning this clonotype: Sequence at one end of the junction differs from germline and may be a read error. This rearrangement joins TRBV29-1 to TRBJ2-7; 9 bases fit TRBD1. This CDR3 contains 15 residues. Germline V gives CDR1 SQVTM, CDR2 ANQGSEA. The CDR3 region is CSVDLGDRASYEHYF. CDR3 nucleotide sequence: TGCAGCGTTGATTTGGGGGACAGGGCCTCCTATGAGCACTACTTC.

With respect to this clonotype: An end of the junction does not agree with germline; a read error may underlie this. This chain uses TRBV11-2 with TRBJ2-3; TRBD2 matches 7 bases. CDR1 is SGHAT and CDR2 is FQNNGV in the germline V gene. The CDR3 sequence is 14 residues long. The DNA of the CDR3 is TGTGCCAGCAGCCGACAGACTAGCTCGGTTACGAAGTATTTT. Its protein product is CASSRQTSSVTKYF.